This T cell receptor (beta chain) was sequenced during a study of T cells after yellow fever vaccination. Deletions cut 4 bases from V and 5 bases from J, with 9 bases between. The germline gives CDR1 MDHEN, CDR2 SYDVKM. This CDR3 spans 12 amino acids. Study results and limitations: At around 95% for CD4 and about 88% for CD8, most primary-vaccination clones showed up again after the booster. Contaminating bulk clonotypes could be abundant in FACS-sorted repertoires.

Synthesis of TCR cDNA relied on 5'RACE template switching, which attached a universal primer site and UMIs. TCRdb called the 5' RACE reads again in MiXCR, with one record for every CDR3 protein. The data contain approximately 96,000 distinct CDR3 sequences, around 9.8% of them singletons. The material sequenced was CD8+ T cells not binding an NS4B(214-222) dextramer, sorted from PBMCs, taken around 16 days after the first yellow fever vaccination. This TCR was sampled from a man younger than 30 who received the YFV17D yellow fever vaccine. The chain is built from TRBV28 and TRBJ2-7; D is uncertain. Here the CDR3 reads CASSSYLHEQYV. CDR3 coding DNA: TGTGCCAGCAGTTCGTACCTTCACGAGCAGTACGTC.